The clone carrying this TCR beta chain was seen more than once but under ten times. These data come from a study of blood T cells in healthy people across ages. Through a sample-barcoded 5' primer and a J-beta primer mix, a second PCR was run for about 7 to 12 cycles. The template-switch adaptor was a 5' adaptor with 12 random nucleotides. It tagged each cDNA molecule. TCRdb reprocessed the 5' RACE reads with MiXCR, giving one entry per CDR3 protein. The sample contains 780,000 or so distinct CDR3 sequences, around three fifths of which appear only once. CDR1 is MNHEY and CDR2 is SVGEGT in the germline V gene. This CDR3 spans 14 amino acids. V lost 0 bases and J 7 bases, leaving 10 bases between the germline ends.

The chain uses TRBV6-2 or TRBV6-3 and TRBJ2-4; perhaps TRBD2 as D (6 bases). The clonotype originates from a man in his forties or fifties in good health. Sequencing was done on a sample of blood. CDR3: CASSYSPGRNIQYF. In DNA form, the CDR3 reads TGTGCCAGCAGTTACTCGCCAGGGAGGAACATTCAGTACTTC.